Shown below are 30 T cell receptor beta chains from a single sample sequenced in a study of cytomegalovirus exposure and HLA in healthy donors. The PCR employed 60 Vbeta primers together with 13 Jbeta primers. Only in-frame clones appear in the TCRdb table, and some are missing; sequencing was by immunoSEQ multiplex PCR. The repertoire consists of approximately 200,000 clones, with about 75% occurring once and the leading ten covering around 1.8%. Sequencing used PBMCs. The receptors stem from a man younger than 35 in good health and CMV-seronegative.

The chain links TRBV15 to TRBJ1-6; possibly TRBD1 for D (5 bases). Germline V gene data show CDR1 as LNHNV and CDR2 as YYDKDF (reference sequence). The length of the CDR3 is 14 residues. V lost 2 bases, J lost 9 bases, and 11 bases lay in between. The CDR3 spells CATSRPTGLSPLHF. DNA of the CDR3: TGTGCCACCAGCAGACCTACAGGCCTTTCACCCCTCCACTTT.

CDR3 in DNA: TGCGCCAGCAGCCAAGAGAGGGCGATACCCACTGAAGCTTTCTTT. Its translation is CASSQERAIPTEAFF. The gene calls are TRBV4-3 and TRBJ1-1; D ambiguous. The CDR3 is made up of 15 amino acids. Trimming took off 0 bases at V and 4 bases at J, with 12 bases between the two ends. CDR1 is LGHNA, CDR2 YSLEER, per germline.

The CDR3 sequence is CASSAPDDRLNTEAFF. CDR3 coding DNA: TGTGCCAGCAGCGCCCCCGACGACAGACTGAACACTGAAGCTTTCTTT. The chain recombines TRBV9 with TRBJ1-1, with D possibly TRBD1 on 5 matching bases. This CDR3 comprises 16 residues. Germline-derived CDR1 and CDR2 are SGDLS and YYNGEE. Trimming shortened V by 3 bases and J by 0 bases, and 15 bases separated the two germline ends.

The chain couples TRBV7-9 to TRBJ1-1, with D perhaps TRBD1 (6 bases). The CDR3 is made up of 15 amino acids. Germline values: CDR1 SEHNR, CDR2 FQNEAQ (reference sequence). Trimming pared 4 bases from V and 7 bases from J, leaving 19 bases between. CDR3 nucleotides: TGTGCCAGCAGCTCTAGCCCGGGGGGCGCAGGTGAAGCTTTCTTT. Encoded protein: CASSSSPGGAGEAFF.

The chain uses TRBV30 and TRBJ1-2, with no clear D. The V end was cut by 0 bases, the J end by 6 bases, with 11 bases between. Germline loops: CDR1 GTSNPN, CDR2 SVGIG (reference sequence). This CDR3 is 13 amino acids long. CDR3 protein: CAWSVEGGNGYTF. The CDR3 nucleotides read TGTGCCTGGAGTGTTGAGGGAGGGAATGGCTACACCTTC.

This clone was observed a few times. A far larger clone is just one base off, so this is likely a read error. Additional DNA sequences in this sample encode the identical CDR3. The rearrangement joins TRBV18 to TRBJ2-7, with D maybe TRBD1 (7 bases). Germline-derived CDR1 and CDR2 are KGHSH and LQKENI. The CDR3 extends over 15 amino acids. The CDR3 DNA sequence: TGCGCCAGCTCACCACCTCAGGGGGGACCCTACGAGCAGTACTTC. Amino acids: CASSPPQGGPYEQYF.

The chain recombines TRBV7-9 with TRBJ2-7; 10 nucleotides align to TRBD2. Germline V gene data show CDR1 as SEHNR and CDR2 as FQNEAQ (reference sequence). This CDR3 comprises 19 residues. With 3 bases clipped from V and 3 bases from J, the junction kept 17 bases outside the gene matches. The CDR3 is CASSLWGGLAGDRGYEQYF. The CDR3 nucleotides are TGTGCCAGCAGCTTGTGGGGGGGGCTAGCGGGAGATCGGGGCTACGAGCAGTACTTC.

This clone was seen repeatedly, ten times or more. The V call is TRBV6-5, the J call TRBJ1-6; D is perhaps TRBD1 (6 bases). The germline V gene encodes CDR1 MNHEY and CDR2 SVGAGI. CDR3 size: 14 residues. V was shortened by 7 bases and J by 7 bases, with 14 bases between the two germline ends. DNA of the CDR3: TGTGCCAGCACCAGACAGGCGCCCAATTCACCCCTCCACTTT. Its protein is CASTRQAPNSPLHF.

In this sample, this clone turned up once. The chain combines TRBV2 with TRBJ2-5, with a possible D match to TRBD1 (6 bases). The DNA end lines up better with TRBJ2-7; the J call may be wrong. This CDR3 comprises 12 residues. CDR1 is SNHLY, CDR2 FYNNEI, per germline. CDR3 residues: CASSRRQDEQYF. DNA of the CDR3: TGTGCCAGCAGTAGGCGACAGGACGAGCAGTACTTC.

This clone was counted a single time. The V and J genes are TRBV4-3 and TRBJ2-3, with 11 positions matching TRBD2. The CDR3 extends over 18 amino acids. CDR1 is LGHNA, CDR2 YSLEER, per germline. V dropped 7 bases and J dropped 0; count of bases not matched to a gene: 12. The CDR3 nucleotides are TGCGCCAGCACCAAAGGGGTAGCGGGGGGGGCCAGCACAGATACGCAGTATTTT. Its protein is CASTKGVAGGASTDTQYF.

CDR3 nucleotide sequence: TGTGCCAGCAGCTTTTACAGGGATTGGGGAAACACTGAAGCTTTCTTT. Residues: CASSFYRDWGNTEAFF. This rearrangement joins TRBV7-8 to TRBJ1-1; D is possibly TRBD1 (6 bases). Trimming left V 3 bases short and J 2 bases short, with 16 bases between. The CDR3 has 16 residues. Germline lookup yields CDR1 SGHVS and CDR2 FQNEAQ.

The CDR3 DNA reads as TGTGCCAGCAGTGAAATCGGGGGGGCGTTGGCTGAAGCTTTCTTT. Translating it yields CASSEIGGALAEAFF. This chain uses TRBV6-1 with TRBJ1-1; maybe TRBD1 (6 bases). Trimming shortened V by 2 bases and J by 6 bases, and 16 bases separated the two germline ends. The V gene's germline CDR1 is MNHNS and CDR2 SASEGT. The CDR3 runs to 15 residues.

This rearrangement joins TRBV10-3 to TRBJ2-7; weak D call: TRBD2 (6 bases). The V end lost 3 bases, the J end lost 5 bases, and 17 bases lay between the germline ends. Germline loops: CDR1 ENHRY, CDR2 SYGVKD. The CDR3 covers 15 residues. In DNA form, the CDR3 reads TGTGCCATCAGTGATAGGGCTAGCGAAGGTCACGAGCAGTACTTC. Its translation: CAISDRASEGHEQYF.

The rearrangement links TRBV15 to TRBJ1-1; a weak D match, TRBD1 (5 bases). CDR3 length equals 14 residues. Per the germline V gene, CDR1 is LNHNV and CDR2 is YYDKDF (reference sequence). V was clipped by 4 bases and J by 3 bases, with 12 bases between them. As DNA, the CDR3 is TGTGCCACCAGCACTACCCGGGGGTACACTGAAGCTTTCTTT. Residues: CATSTTRGYTEAFF. Based on the CDR3 plus reference TRBV15 and TRBJ1-1, the full variable domain is DAMVIQNPRYQVTQFGKPVTLSCSQTLNHNVMYWYQQKSSQAPKLLFHYYDKDFNNEADTPDNFQSRRPNTSFCFLDIRSPGLGDTAMYLCATSTTRGYTEAFFGQGTRLTVV.

The V and J genes are TRBV29-1 and TRBJ1-3; D remains unclear. The ends were cut back, 5 bases at V and 0 bases at J, with 14 bases in the middle. This CDR3 comprises 15 residues. CDR1 SQVTM and CDR2 ANQGSEA come from the germline V gene. As DNA, the CDR3 is TGCAGCGTTACGACCTCAAGGAGCTCTGGAAACACCATATATTTT. It yields the protein CSVTTSRSSGNTIYF.

The chain recombines TRBV12-5 with TRBJ1-1, with TRBD1 identical over 8 bases. The germline CDR1 and CDR2 sequences are LGHNT and FRNRAP. There are 16 residues in the CDR3. V lost 0 bases to trimming and J lost 4 bases; unmatched junction nucleotides: 7. CDR3 DNA sequence: TGTGCTAGTGGTTTGGTAAGGCAGGGGGCAGGCACTGAAGCTTTCTTT. This encodes CASGLVRQGAGTEAFF.

The chain has TRBV27 and TRBJ1-2, with a weak D call TRBD1 (6 bases). Trimming shortened V by 3 bases and J by 4 bases, and 18 bases separated the two germline ends. The length of the CDR3 is 16 residues. In germline, CDR1 is MNHEY, CDR2 SMNVEV (reference sequence). The CDR3 protein is CASSFSGGRRSYGYTF. CDR3 in DNA: TGTGCCAGCAGTTTTTCGGGGGGGCGGCGGAGCTATGGCTACACCTTC.

This chain uses TRBV2 with TRBJ2-2; the D gene is possibly TRBD2 (6 bases). Trimming shortened V by 10 bases and J by 1 base, and 16 bases separated the two germline ends. Per the germline V gene, CDR1 is SNHLY and CDR2 is FYNNEI. The CDR3 is made up of 15 amino acids. DNA of the CDR3: TGTGCCATACAGGAGGGACGGGGGAACACCGGGGAGCTGTTTTTT. Amino acid sequence: CAIQEGRGNTGELFF.

CDR3 DNA sequence: TGTGCCAGCAGCCAACGGGGACAGGGATTTGAGACCCAGTACTTC. Its translation is CASSQRGQGFETQYF. This rearrangement joins TRBV14 to TRBJ2-5, with 9 bases fitting TRBD1. With V trimmed by 2 bases and J by 5 bases, 6 bases remained unmatched. This CDR3 has 15 amino acids. Germline V gene data show CDR1 as SGHDN and CDR2 as FVKESK.

The chain links TRBV7-9 to TRBJ2-3, with 10 nucleotides matching TRBD2. J lost 4 bases, V lost 8 bases, and 6 bases had no gene match. Per the germline V gene, CDR1 is SEHNR and CDR2 is FQNEAQ (reference sequence). The CDR3 covers 14 residues. The CDR3 bases are TGTGCCAGCCGGCTACTAGCGGGACCAGATACGCAGTATTTT. It translates to CASRLLAGPDTQYF.

This clone was counted only a few times. V is TRBV30 and J is TRBJ2-7, with TRBD1 as a possible D gene (5 bases). Between the trimmed V and J ends, which lost 2 bases and 5 bases, there was a span of 19 bases. The length of the CDR3 is 15 residues. Germline values: CDR1 GTSNPN, CDR2 SVGIG (reference sequence). CDR3 nucleotide sequence: TGTGCCTGGAGTCGAAAGGGGTCAGGGTGGAACGAGCAGTACTTC. Translated, it gives CAWSRKGSGWNEQYF.

This chain joins TRBV28 and TRBJ1-5, with D possibly matching TRBD1 (5 bases). The CDR3 has 17 amino acids. The germline V gene encodes CDR1 MDHEN and CDR2 SYDVKM. The germline V and J ends were trimmed by 5 bases and 5 bases, with 22 bases remaining between them. The CDR3 spells CASSLHRLAGLDQPQHF. CDR3 sequence (DNA): TGTGCCAGCAGTCTCCATCGCCTCGCAGGGTTGGATCAGCCCCAGCATTTT.

The table lists this clone with a few counts. The CDR3: CASSLRFSGSYEQYF. CDR3 DNA: TGTGCCAGCAGTTTACGGTTTAGCGGGAGCTACGAGCAGTACTTC. The V gene is TRBV27, the J gene TRBJ2-7; 9 nucleotides line up with TRBD2. Germline loops: CDR1 MNHEY, CDR2 SMNVEV (reference sequence). CDR3 length: 15 residues. Losses at the gene ends were 2 bases for V and 3 bases for J; bases not matched to a gene: 5.

The chain joins TRBV9 to TRBJ2-2, with D tentatively TRBD1 (6 bases). Deletions cut 4 bases from V and 5 bases from J, with 18 bases between. CDR1 is SGDLS and CDR2 is YYNGEE in the germline V gene. CDR3 length: 16 residues. The CDR3 DNA reads as TGTGCCAGCAGCCTCCTAGGCAGGGGTTCGACCGGGGAGCTGTTTTTT. Amino acids: CASSLLGRGSTGELFF.

The V gene is TRBV19, the J gene TRBJ1-1; D is unclear. Germline V lookup: CDR1 LNHDA, CDR2 SQIVND (reference sequence). V gave up 7 bases and J gave up 3 bases, with 12 bases separating them. This CDR3 is built from 13 residues. CDR3 sequence reads: CASMYGRYTEAFF. The CDR3 nucleotides are TGTGCCAGTATGTATGGGCGTTACACTGAAGCTTTCTTT. Filled out from reference TRBV19 and TRBJ1-1, the complete variable domain reads DGGITQSPKYLFRKEGQNVTLSCEQNLNHDAMYWYRQDPGQGLRLIYYSQIVNDFQKGDIAEGYSVSREKKESFPLTVTSAQKNPTAFYLCASMYGRYTEAFFGQGTRLTVV.

Only one count was recorded for this clone. The chain employs TRBV6-6 and TRBJ2-1, with TRBD2 matching over 9 bases. Germline V CDR1 and CDR2: MNHNY, SVGAGI (reference sequence). The V and J ends lost 2 bases and 9 bases, in that order; junction bases with no gene match: 11. The CDR3 covers 16 residues. The CDR3 spells CASSYRSSGDPGEQFF. Written as DNA, the CDR3 is TGTGCCAGCAGTTACCGGTCTAGCGGGGACCCGGGTGAGCAGTTCTTC.

The gene calls are TRBV10-3 and TRBJ2-5, with 10 bases identical to TRBD1. V shed 5 bases and J 2 bases; nucleotides not matched to a gene: 8. Germline CDR1 ENHRY, CDR2 SYGVKD. The CDR3 is 16 amino acids. Here the CDR3 DNA reads TGTGCCATCAGTCCTTCCGGGACAGGGGTTCAAGAGACCCAGTACTTC. Translating gives CAISPSGTGVQETQYF.

The chain links TRBV6-6 to TRBJ1-1; 10 nucleotides align to TRBD1. Losses at the gene ends were 8 bases for V and 2 bases for J; bases not matched to a gene: 2. This CDR3 has 13 amino acids. The germline V gene has CDR1 MNHNY and CDR2 SVGAGI (reference sequence). As DNA, the CDR3 is TGTGCCAGCGGACAGGGGGGCAACACTGAAGCTTTCTTT. Translating gives CASGQGGNTEAFF.

This chain uses TRBV29-1 with TRBJ2-1; 13 bases fit TRBD2. This CDR3 is 14 amino acids long. The V segment lost 4 bases and the J segment 8 bases; nucleotides outside the gene matches: 5. Germline CDR1 reads SQVTM; CDR2 reads ANQGSEA. The CDR3 nucleotides read TGCAGCGTTGGGACTAGCGGGAGAACGGATGAGCAGTTCTTC. Its translation: CSVGTSGRTDEQFF.

V and J are TRBV30 and TRBJ1-6; D is undetermined. Trimming left V 2 bases short and J 10 bases short, with 6 bases between. Germline CDR1 reads GTSNPN; CDR2 reads SVGIG (reference sequence). The CDR3 totals 11 residues. CDR3 residues: CAWSHESPLHF. The CDR3 coding sequence is TGTGCCTGGAGTCATGAGTCACCCCTCCACTTT.